Listed below are T cell receptor beta chains from one sample, sequenced in a study of cytomegalovirus exposure and HLA in healthy donors. Data came from immunoSEQ multiplex PCR; TCRdb stores just in-frame clones and leaves some out. The sample has 200,000 to 250,000 clones, 80% to 90% seen once. The specimen sequenced was PBMCs. These receptors came from a man aged 25 to 45 in good health and CMV-seronegative. Both conserved end residues are part of each CDR3. Each record gives: D gene, clone size, V gene, J gene, CDR3 DNA, CDR3 protein. D genes are given only for firm matches. Size is stated for part of the rows, as once, few or many counts, or as a class when the clone is expanded.

>NA|once|TRBV4-1|TRBJ1-1
TGCGCCAGCAGCCAAGAGCAGGGGCTGTTCACTGAAGCTTTCTTT
CASSQEQGLFTEAFF
>TRBD2|NA|TRBV11-3|TRBJ2-3
TGTGCCAGCAGCTTAGGACTAGCGGGGGGGCTGAGCACAGATACGCAGTATTTT
CASSLGLAGGLSTDTQYF
>NA|NA|TRBV27|TRBJ2-6
TGTGCCAGCAGTTTCTTGGATGTTCGGACAGCTCCGCCAGGGGCCAGCGTCCTGACTTTC
CASSFLDVRTAPPGASVLTF
>TRBD2|NA|TRBV6-1|TRBJ2-5
TGTGCCAGCGGCAACCCGCGGGGGGGCTGGGAGACCCAGTACTTC
CASGNPRGGWETQYF
>NA|NA|TRBV27|TRBJ1-1
TGTGCCAGCAGTTTATCTGGTGGGGGGAGGACTGAAGCTTTCTTT
CASSLSGGGRTEAFF
>NA|NA|TRBV6-6|TRBJ1-2
TGTGCCAGCAGTGAGAACTATGGCTACACCTTC
CASSENYGYTF
>NA|once|TRBV28|TRBJ2-7
TGTGCGACATTAGGACAGACCTACGAGCAGTACTTC
CATLGQTYEQYF
>NA|NA|TRBV14|TRBJ2-7
TGTGCCAGCAGCCACTCGGGATTAAAGATCGAGCAGTACTTC
CASSHSGLKIEQYF
>TRBD1|NA|TRBV7-3|TRBJ2-6
TGTGCCAGCAGCCCCGGGACAGGGAGCTCTGGGGCCAACGTCCTGACTTTC
CASSPGTGSSGANVLTF
>NA|NA|TRBV19|TRBJ2-7
TGTGCCAGTAGTATTACAGGGCCCTCCTACGAGCAGTACTTC
CASSITGPSYEQYF
>NA|NA|TRBV4-2|TRBJ1-4
TGTGCCAGCAGCCAAGATACAACTAATGAAAAACTGTTTTTT
CASSQDTTNEKLFF
>NA|few|TRBV5-6|TRBJ1-3
TGTGCCAGCAGCTTGTTTGGGGGCGGCTCTGGAAACACCATATATTTT
CASSLFGGGSGNTIYF
>NA|NA|TRBV6-5|TRBJ1-1
TGTGCCAGCAGCCGCGGGAGGGGGGGCCGGACTGAAGCTTTCTTT
CASSRGRGGRTEAFF
>NA|NA|TRBV5-1|TRBJ1-5
TGCGCCAGCAGCTTGGGTGGGGGGAACAATCAGCCCCAGCATTTT
CASSLGGGNNQPQHF
>TRBD2|NA|TRBV5-1|TRBJ2-2
TGCGCCAGCAAGCCGGGAGGGGGTCCCGGGGAGCTGTTTTTT
CASKPGGGPGELFF
>NA|NA|TRBV6-1|TRBJ1-4
TGTGCCAGCATGCACACTTCGAGGGAAAAACTGTTTTTT
CASMHTSREKLFF
>NA|few|TRBV6-1|TRBJ2-3
TGTGCCAGCAGTGGGAGAAAAGACAGACTCACAGATACGCAGTATTTT
CASSGRKDRLTDTQYF
>TRBD1|NA|TRBV5-1|TRBJ2-2
TGCGCCAGCAGCTTGGCACAGGGGGTCTACACCGGGGAGCTGTTTTTT
CASSLAQGVYTGELFF
>TRBD1|NA|TRBV5-1|TRBJ2-3
TGCGCCAGCAGCTCGACAGGGAGTAGCACAGATACGCAGTATTTT
CASSSTGSSTDTQYF
>NA|NA|TRBV19|TRBJ1-1
TGTGCCAGTAGTACACTTGACAGGCTCACTGAAGCTTTCTTT
CASSTLDRLTEAFF
>TRBD1|NA|TRBV9|TRBJ2-3
TGTGCCAGCAGCTTACAGGGGGCGGTAGCAGATACGCAGTATTTT
CASSLQGAVADTQYF
>NA|NA|TRBV6-6|TRBJ1-3
TGTGCCAGCAGTTCAGAGGGTACATCTGGAAACACCATATATTTT
CASSSEGTSGNTIYF
>TRBD1|NA|TRBV7-2|TRBJ2-7
TGTGCCAGCAGTCGACAGGGGGAATACGAGCAGTACTTC
CASSRQGEYEQYF
>NA|NA|TRBV4-3|TRBJ2-5
TGCGCCAGCAGCCAAGACTGGGGGGAATCAGAGACCCAGTACTTC
CASSQDWGESETQYF
>TRBD2|NA|TRBV28|TRBJ2-5
TGTGCCAGCAGTTTGGGGGCACTAGCGGGGGGCCGGGGGGAGACCCAGTACTTC
CASSLGALAGGRGETQYF
>NA|NA|TRBV4-3|TRBJ1-3
TGCGCCAGCAGCCAAGGGACTCCTCCTGGAAACACCATATATTTT
CASSQGTPPGNTIYF
>TRBD2|NA|TRBV5-6|TRBJ2-5
TGTGCCAGCAGCTCTACGCCGGGACTAGCGGGGGGTGGAGAGACCCAGTACTTC
CASSSTPGLAGGGETQYF